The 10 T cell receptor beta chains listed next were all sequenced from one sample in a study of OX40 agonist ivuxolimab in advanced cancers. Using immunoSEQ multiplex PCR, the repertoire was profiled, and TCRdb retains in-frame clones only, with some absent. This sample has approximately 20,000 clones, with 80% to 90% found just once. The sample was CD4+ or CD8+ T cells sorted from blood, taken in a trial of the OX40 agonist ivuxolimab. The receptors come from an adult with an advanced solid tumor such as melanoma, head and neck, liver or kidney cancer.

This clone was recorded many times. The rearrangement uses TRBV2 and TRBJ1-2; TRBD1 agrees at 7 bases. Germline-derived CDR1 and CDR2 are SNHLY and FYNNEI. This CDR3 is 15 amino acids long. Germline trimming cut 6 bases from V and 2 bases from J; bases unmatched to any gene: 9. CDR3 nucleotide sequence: TGTGCCAGCAGGCCCGGGACAGCCTCAAACTATGGCTACACCTTC. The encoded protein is CASRPGTASNYGYTF.

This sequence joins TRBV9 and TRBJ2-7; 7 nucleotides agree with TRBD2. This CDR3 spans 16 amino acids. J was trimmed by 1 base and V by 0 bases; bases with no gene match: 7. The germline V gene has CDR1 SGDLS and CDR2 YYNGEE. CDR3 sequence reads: CASSVGVQRESYEQYF. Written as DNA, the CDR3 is TGTGCCAGCAGCGTAGGAGTCCAGCGGGAATCCTACGAGCAGTACTTC.

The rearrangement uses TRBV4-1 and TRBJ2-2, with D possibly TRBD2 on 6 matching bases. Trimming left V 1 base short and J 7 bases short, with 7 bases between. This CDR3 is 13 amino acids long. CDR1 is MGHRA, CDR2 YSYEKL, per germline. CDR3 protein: CASSQVGGGELFF. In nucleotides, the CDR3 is TGCGCCAGCAGCCAAGTCGGGGGCGGGGAGCTGTTTTTT.

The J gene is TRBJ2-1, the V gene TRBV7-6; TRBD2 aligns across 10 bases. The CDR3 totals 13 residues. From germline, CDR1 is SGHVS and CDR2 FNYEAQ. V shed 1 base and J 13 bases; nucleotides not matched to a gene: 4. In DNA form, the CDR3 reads TGTGCCAGCAGCTTAGGAGCGGGAGGGCCCCAGTTCTTC. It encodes CASSLGAGGPQFF.

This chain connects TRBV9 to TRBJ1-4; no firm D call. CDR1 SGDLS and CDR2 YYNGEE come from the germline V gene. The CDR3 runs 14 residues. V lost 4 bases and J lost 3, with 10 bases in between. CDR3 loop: CASSKEGANEKLFF. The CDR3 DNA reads TGTGCCAGCAGCAAGGAGGGCGCTAATGAAAAACTGTTTTTT. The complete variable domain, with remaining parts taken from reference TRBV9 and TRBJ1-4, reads DSGVTQTPKHLITATGQRVTLRCSPRSGDLSVYWYQQSLDQGLQFLIQYYNGEERAKGNILERFSAQQFPDLHSELNLSSLELGDSALYFCASSKEGANEKLFFGSGTQLSVL.

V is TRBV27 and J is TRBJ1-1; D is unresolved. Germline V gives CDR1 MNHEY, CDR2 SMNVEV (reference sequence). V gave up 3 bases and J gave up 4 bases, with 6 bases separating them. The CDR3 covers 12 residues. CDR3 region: CASSFGSTEAFF. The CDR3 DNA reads TGTGCCAGCAGTTTCGGGAGCACTGAAGCTTTCTTT.

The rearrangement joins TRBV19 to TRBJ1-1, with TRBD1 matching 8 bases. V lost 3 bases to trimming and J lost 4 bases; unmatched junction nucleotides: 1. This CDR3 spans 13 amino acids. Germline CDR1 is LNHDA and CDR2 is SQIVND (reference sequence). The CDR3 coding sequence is TGTGCCAGTAGTATCGGACAGGGCACTGAAGCTTTCTTT. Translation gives CASSIGQGTEAFF.

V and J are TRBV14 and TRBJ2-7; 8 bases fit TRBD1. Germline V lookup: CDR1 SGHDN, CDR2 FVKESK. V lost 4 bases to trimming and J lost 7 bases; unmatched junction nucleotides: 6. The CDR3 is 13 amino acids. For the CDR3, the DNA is TGTGCCAGCAGCCGTAGGACAGGGCGGGAGCAGTACTTC. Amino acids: CASSRRTGREQYF.

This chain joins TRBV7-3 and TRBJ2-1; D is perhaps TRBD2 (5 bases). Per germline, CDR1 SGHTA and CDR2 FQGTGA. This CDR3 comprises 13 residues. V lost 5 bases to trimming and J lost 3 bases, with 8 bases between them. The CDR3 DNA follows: TGTGCCAGCAGCCACGGGATCTACAATGAGCAGTTCTTC. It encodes CASSHGIYNEQFF.

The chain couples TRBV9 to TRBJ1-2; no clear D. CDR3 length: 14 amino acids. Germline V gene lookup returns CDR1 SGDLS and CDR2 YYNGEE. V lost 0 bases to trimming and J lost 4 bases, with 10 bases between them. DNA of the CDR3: TGTGCCAGCAGCGTAGCTTCGGCGGGCTATGGCTACACCTTC. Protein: CASSVASAGYGYTF.